This T cell receptor (beta chain) emerged from a study of patients and donors after allogeneic stem cell transplantation. In TCRdb, the RT-PCR reads were re-called with MiXCR into one record per CDR3 protein. The table records about 960,000 distinct CDR3 sequences, more than 15% of them present only once. This clonotype was seen more than once but under ten times. Trimming cost V 10 bases and J 10 bases; bases outside gene matches: 15. Germline CDR1 MDHEN, CDR2 SYDVKM. The CDR3 totals 14 residues. This clonotype was obtained from a human donor who was either an allogeneic HSCT recipient or a stem cell or donor lymphocyte infusion donor (not recorded which). It is not recorded whose cells these are; they may come from a transplant donor. The rearrangement uses TRBV28 and TRBJ2-5; 10 bases agree with TRBD1. The sample comprised blood, either unsorted or a sorted T cell fraction (not recorded which). Written as DNA, the CDR3 is TGTGCCACCGCGACAGGGGGCGACTTAAGAGGCCAGTACTTC. The encoded protein is CATATGGDLRGQYF.